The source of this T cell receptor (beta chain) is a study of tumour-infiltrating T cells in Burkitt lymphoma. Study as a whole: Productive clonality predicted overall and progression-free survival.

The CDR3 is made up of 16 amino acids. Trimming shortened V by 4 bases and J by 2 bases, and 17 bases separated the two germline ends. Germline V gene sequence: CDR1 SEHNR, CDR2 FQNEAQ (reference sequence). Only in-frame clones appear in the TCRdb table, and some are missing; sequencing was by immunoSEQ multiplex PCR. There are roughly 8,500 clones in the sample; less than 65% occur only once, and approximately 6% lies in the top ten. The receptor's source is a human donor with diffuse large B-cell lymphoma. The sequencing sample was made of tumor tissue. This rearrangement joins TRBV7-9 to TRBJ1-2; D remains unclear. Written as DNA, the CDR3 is TGTGCCAGCAGCTCCACGTTGCACAGTTTCAACTATGGCTACACCTTC. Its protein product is CASSSTLHSFNYGYTF.